Below, 5 T cell receptor beta chains from the same sample are listed, as sequenced in a study of blood T cells in healthy people across ages. Combining a sample-barcoded 5' primer with a J-beta primer mix, a second PCR ran for roughly 7 to 12 cycles. MiXCR, applied by TCRdb to the 5' RACE reads, yields one record per CDR3 protein. Among approximately 700,000 distinct CDR3 sequences, approximately 31% were seen once, and the ten largest hold 15% to 19%. The sequenced sample was blood. The receptors originated from a woman over 75 in good health.

In its sample, this clonotype was seen a few times. This chain links TRBV20-1 with TRBJ2-2; D is uncertain. Germline V lookup: CDR1 DFQATT, CDR2 SNEGSKA (reference sequence). V shed 1 base and J shed 6 bases, with 3 bases lying between them. There are 11 residues in the CDR3. The CDR3 is CSARGSGELFF. The CDR3 coding sequence is TGCAGTGCTAGAGGGTCCGGGGAGCTGTTTTTT.

The chain recombines TRBV20-1 with TRBJ1-2, with D unresolved. Germline assignment: CDR1 DFQATT and CDR2 SNEGSKA (reference sequence). This CDR3 comprises 15 residues. The V and J ends lost 6 bases and 2 bases respectively, with 19 bases between them. The CDR3 region has the DNA TGCAGTGCCCTCGGTGGGGTCAGGCGGAACTATGGCTACACCTTC. This encodes CSALGGVRRNYGYTF.

This clonotype was detected many times. The chain couples TRBV29-1 to TRBJ2-6; D is uncertain. V was clipped by 4 bases and J by 0 bases, with 16 bases between them. Germline V gene lookup returns CDR1 SQVTM and CDR2 ANQGSEA. CDR3 length: 17 amino acids. CDR3 amino acids: CSVVVSIKRSGANVLTF. In DNA form, the CDR3 reads TGCAGCGTTGTGGTCTCTATCAAGCGCTCTGGGGCCAACGTCCTGACTTTC.

Worth noting for this clonotype: A much larger clone lies one base from this, so it may be a read error. The CDR3 does not end in the conserved phenylalanine or tryptophan, so this is likely a read error. This rearrangement joins TRBV19 to TRBJ2-7, with D perhaps TRBD1 (5 bases). The germline CDR1 and CDR2 sequences are LNHDA and SQIVND (reference sequence). V was trimmed by 3 bases and J by 0 bases, leaving 12 bases between them. The CDR3 extends over 15 amino acids. The CDR3 protein is CASSMTRVTSYEQYL. CDR3 in DNA: TGTGCCAGTAGTATGACCAGGGTCACCTCCTACGAGCAGTACTTA.

This clonotype was counted many times. The gene calls are TRBV9 and TRBJ1-1; no clear D gene. Per the germline V gene, CDR1 is SGDLS and CDR2 is YYNGEE. The V and J ends lost 4 bases and 1 base respectively, with 11 bases between them. The length of the CDR3 is 14 residues. The CDR3 loop is CASSPPWGNTEAFF. The CDR3 DNA reads as TGTGCCAGCAGCCCTCCATGGGGGAACACTGAAGCTTTCTTT.